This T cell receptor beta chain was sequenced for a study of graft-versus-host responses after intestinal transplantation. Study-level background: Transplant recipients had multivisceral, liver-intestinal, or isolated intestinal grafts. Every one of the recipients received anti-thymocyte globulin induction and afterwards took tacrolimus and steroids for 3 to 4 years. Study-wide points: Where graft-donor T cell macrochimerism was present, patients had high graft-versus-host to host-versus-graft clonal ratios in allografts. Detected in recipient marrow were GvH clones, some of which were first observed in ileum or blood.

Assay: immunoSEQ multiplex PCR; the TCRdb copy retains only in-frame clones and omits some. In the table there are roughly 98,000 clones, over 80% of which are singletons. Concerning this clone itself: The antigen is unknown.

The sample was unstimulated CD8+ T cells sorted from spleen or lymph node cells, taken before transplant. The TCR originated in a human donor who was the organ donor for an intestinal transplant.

CDR3 region: CASSLRQGNTEAFF. CDR3 DNA: TGTGCCAGCAGCTTACGACAGGGGAACACTGAAGCTTTCTTT. The rearrangement uses TRBV7-3 and TRBJ1-1, with 7 bases lining up with TRBD1. This CDR3 contains 14 residues. The germline V gene has CDR1 SGHTA and CDR2 FQGTGA. After removal of 2 bases from V and 1 base from J, the junction contained 1 base not matched to a gene.